These 28 T cell receptor beta chains came from one sample sequenced in a study of CD4 T cells in relation to SARS-CoV-2 and coronaviruses (dated by TCRdb to the early 2020s). The receptor library was made with the immunoSEQ multiplex PCR assay. Imported from immuneACCESS, the table was reduced by TCRdb to in-frame sequences with V and J called. These copies leave out some clones; in studies compared against another copy, an unresolved V gene accounts for under half, and the cause of the remainder is not known. This sample is represented by 20,000 or so clones; about 81% of them were singletons. Over 8.5% of the sample goes to the ten largest clones. What these receptors recognize is not known. CD4+ T cells from unexposed donors were collected before the COVID-19 pandemic (2011-2018). The EasySep CD4+ T cell isolation kit was used to isolate CD4+ T cells once the cultures had run for roughly 10 days.

Sequencing input: CD4+ T cells from PBMCs, cultured in vitro. These receptors were collected from a human donor in good health.

The chain is built from TRBV6-4 and TRBJ1-2, with TRBD1 matching over 8 bases. This CDR3 comprises 14 residues. Germline V gene sequence: CDR1 MRHNA, CDR2 SNTAGT. V lost 2 bases to trimming and J lost 8 bases; unmatched junction nucleotides: 7. DNA of the CDR3: TGTGCCAGCAGTGACGGACAGGGTGGTAAAGGCTACACCTTC. Protein sequence: CASSDGQGGKGYTF.

The rearrangement joins TRBV18 to TRBJ2-2; a possible D gene is TRBD1 (6 bases). Germline CDR1 is KGHSH and CDR2 is LQKENI. V was cut by 2 bases and J by 5 bases, with 9 bases left in between. The length of the CDR3 is 14 residues. In DNA form, the CDR3 reads TGTGCCAGCTCACCAGGGGGCCAAACCGGGGAGCTGTTTTTT. This gives the protein CASSPGGQTGELFF.

This clone was recorded once. The rearrangement links TRBV6-2 or TRBV6-3 to TRBJ1-1; D remains ambiguous. Germline loops: CDR1 MNHEY, CDR2 SVGEGT. The CDR3 runs 18 residues. The V gene lost 0 bases and the J gene lost 0 bases, with 17 bases spanning the gap. In DNA, the CDR3 is TGTGCCAGCAGTTACTCCCGGACTCGACCCCTTATGAACACTGAAGCTTTCTTT. It codes for CASSYSRTRPLMNTEAFF.

Written as DNA, the CDR3 is TGTGCCATCAGTGGACAGGGATCTGGAAACACCATATATTTT. This codes for CAISGQGSGNTIYF. This sequence joins TRBV10-3 and TRBJ1-3; 7 bases are shared with TRBD1. CDR1 and CDR2 from the germline V gene are ENHRY and SYGVKD. This CDR3 is 14 amino acids long. V trimming: 4 bases; J trimming: 1 base; junction bases outside the gene matches: 1.

This chain links TRBV19 with TRBJ2-3; D is unresolved. The CDR3 contains 11 residues. Germline loops: CDR1 LNHDA, CDR2 SQIVND (reference sequence). V was pared by 7 bases and J by 7 bases, with 9 bases between. The CDR3: CASKWGNTQYF. As DNA, the CDR3 is TGTGCCAGTAAGTGGGGAAATACGCAGTATTTT.

This chain joins TRBV6-6 and TRBJ1-3; D not certain. Germline loops: CDR1 MNHNY, CDR2 SVGAGI (reference sequence). V was clipped by 4 bases and J by 0 bases, with 7 bases between them. CDR3 length: 14 residues. CDR3 amino acids: CASSFGISGNTIYF. CDR3 DNA sequence: TGTGCCAGCAGTTTTGGGATCTCTGGAAACACCATATATTTT.

J is TRBJ2-2 and V is TRBV11-2; D is possibly TRBD1 or TRBD2 (5 bases each). This CDR3 comprises 18 residues. Looked up from germline, CDR1 is SGHAT and CDR2 is FQNNGV. The V and J ends lost 1 base and 7 bases respectively, with 22 bases between them. The CDR3 sequence: CASSLGRTGTRGNGELFF. The DNA for the CDR3 is TGTGCCAGCAGCTTAGGACGAACCGGGACCCGTGGGAACGGGGAGCTGTTTTTT.

The chain is built from TRBV6-2 or TRBV6-3 and TRBJ2-5; tentatively, D is TRBD2 (6 bases). Trimming removed 2 bases from V and 7 bases from J, with 17 bases in between. This CDR3 spans 15 amino acids. Per the germline V gene, CDR1 is MNHEY and CDR2 is SVGEGT. The CDR3: CASSYQNQGAGTQYF. Here the CDR3 DNA reads TGTGCCAGCAGTTACCAAAACCAGGGAGCGGGGACCCAGTACTTC.

This chain connects TRBV24-1 to TRBJ1-2; the match to TRBD1 covers 8 bases. There are 17 residues in the CDR3. CDR1 and CDR2 from the germline V gene are KGHDR and SFDVKD. Trimming cost V 8 bases and J 1 base; bases outside gene matches: 14. DNA of the CDR3: TGTGCCACCATAGCTATTAGGTTTGGACAGGGTAACTATGGCTACACCTTC. This translates into CATIAIRFGQGNYGYTF.

The genes are TRBV13 and TRBJ1-1, with 8 bases that match TRBD1. Germline assignment: CDR1 PRHDT and CDR2 FYEKMQ (reference sequence). The CDR3 is 14 residues long. The V and J ends lost 5 bases and 5 bases, in that order; junction bases with no gene match: 7. The CDR3 DNA follows: TGTGCCAGCAGCACTCCCACAGGGGGAACTGAAGCTTTCTTT. Amino acid sequence: CASSTPTGGTEAFF.

The genes are TRBV10-1 and TRBJ1-1, with D perhaps matching TRBD1 (5 bases). V lost 0 bases, J lost 7 bases, and 9 bases lay in between. The CDR3 is 13 amino acids. Germline CDR1 is WNHNN and CDR2 is SYGVQD (reference sequence). The CDR3 sequence is CASSESGGSEAFF. DNA for the CDR3: TGCGCCAGCAGTGAGTCGGGGGGTAGTGAAGCTTTCTTT.

This clone came up a few times. The chain combines TRBV2 with TRBJ1-2; possibly TRBD1 for D (5 bases). CDR1 SNHLY and CDR2 FYNNEI come from the germline V gene. V gave up 7 bases and J gave up 4 bases, with 16 bases separating them. The CDR3 extends over 14 amino acids. This CDR3 is CASKWGGTLYGYTF. The CDR3 DNA reads as TGTGCCAGCAAATGGGGGGGGACGCTCTATGGCTACACCTTC.

This clone was picked up one time. The chain employs TRBV4-1 and TRBJ2-2; 9 bases align to TRBD1. The CDR3 spans 16 residues. CDR1 MGHRA and CDR2 YSYEKL come from the germline V gene. V lost 5 bases and J lost 4; bases outside the gene matches: 8. The CDR3: CASSSPWTGVTGELFF. In DNA form, the CDR3 reads TGCGCCAGCAGCAGCCCATGGACAGGGGTCACCGGGGAGCTGTTTTTT.

The chain couples TRBV9 to TRBJ2-3; D possibly corresponds to TRBD2 (7 bases). The CDR3 extends over 15 amino acids. Germline CDR1 is SGDLS and CDR2 is YYNGEE. V shed 6 bases and J shed 4 bases, with 18 bases lying between them. The CDR3 DNA follows: TGTGCCAGCACGGCGGCGGGAGAGGGGGCAGATACGCAGTATTTT. Translated, it gives CASTAAGEGADTQYF.

The CDR3 DNA sequence: TGTGCCAGCAGCTTAAGCGGGGTGAACAATGAGCAGTTCTTC. This sequence encodes CASSLSGVNNEQFF. The chain carries TRBV7-3 and TRBJ2-1, with D possibly TRBD2 on 6 matching bases. The V gene lost 1 base and the J gene lost 5 bases, with 9 bases spanning the gap. The germline CDR1 and CDR2 sequences are SGHTA and FQGTGA. This CDR3 contains 14 residues.

In this sample, this clone turned up once. The J gene is TRBJ2-4, the V gene TRBV20-1; D is ambiguous. This CDR3 region has 15 residues. The germline V gene encodes CDR1 DFQATT and CDR2 SNEGSKA (reference sequence). V gave up 3 bases and J gave up 0 bases, with 12 bases separating them. The CDR3 protein is CSASLGVLAKNIQYF. CDR3 DNA: TGCAGTGCTAGTCTAGGCGTCTTAGCCAAAAACATTCAGTACTTC.

The J gene is TRBJ2-1, the V gene TRBV25-1, with D maybe TRBD2 (5 bases). V was clipped by 3 bases and J by 13 bases, with 19 bases between them. The CDR3 has 14 amino acids. Per germline, CDR1 MGHDK and CDR2 SYGVNS. CDR3 amino acids: CASSDIRAVSDQFF. As DNA, the CDR3 is TGTGCCAGCAGTGATATAAGAGCGGTATCAGATCAGTTCTTC.

The chain links TRBV11-1 to TRBJ2-1, with 9 bases identical to TRBD2. V lost 6 bases, J lost 0 bases, and 3 bases stayed unmatched. CDR1 and CDR2 from the germline V gene are SGHAT and FQDESV (reference sequence). There are 15 residues in the CDR3. CDR3 nucleotides: TGTGCCAGCAGGCATAGCGGGAGCTCCTACAATGAGCAGTTCTTC. It codes for CASRHSGSSYNEQFF. Supplemented by reference TRBV11-1 and TRBJ2-1, the full variable domain reads EAEVAQSPRYKITEKSQAVAFWCDPISGHATLYWYRQILGQGPELLVQFQDESVVDDSQLPKDRFSAERLKGVDSTLKIQPAELGDSAMYLCASRHSGSSYNEQFFGPGTRLTVL.

The V call is TRBV6-2 or TRBV6-3, the J call TRBJ1-6, with D hard to call. Germline-derived CDR1 and CDR2 are MNHEY and SVGEGT. The CDR3 sequence is 14 residues long. Deletions cut 2 bases from V and 4 bases from J, with 6 bases between. CDR3 residues: CASSYGEYNSPLHF. The CDR3 DNA is TGTGCCAGCAGTTACGGGGAATATAATTCACCCCTCCACTTT.

This clone was seen a handful of times. This rearrangement joins TRBV30 to TRBJ2-7; 10 nucleotides align to TRBD2. With V trimmed by 4 bases and J by 3 bases, 0 bases remained unmatched. Germline lookup yields CDR1 GTSNPN and CDR2 SVGIG (reference sequence). This CDR3 is 12 amino acids long. The CDR3 loop reads CAWTSGGYEQYF. The CDR3 DNA follows: TGTGCCTGGACTAGCGGGGGCTACGAGCAGTACTTC.

The chain joins TRBV3-1 (or the pseudogene TRBV3-2) to TRBJ2-7, with D tentatively TRBD1 (6 bases). The V end lost 4 bases, the J end lost 2 bases, and 12 bases lay between the germline ends. This CDR3 spans 14 amino acids. The germline gives CDR1 LGHDT, CDR2 YNNKEL (reference sequence). CDR3 DNA: TGTGCCAGCAGCCCCTGGGACAAAGCCTACGAGCAGTACTTC. Translated: CASSPWDKAYEQYF.

The chain carries TRBV10-3 and TRBJ1-1, with 10 positions matching TRBD1. The CDR3 covers 14 residues. V lost 6 bases, J lost 3 bases, and 4 bases stayed unmatched. CDR1 and CDR2 (germline): ENHRY, SYGVKD. The CDR3 DNA reads TGTGCCATCAGAGCCGGGACAGGGGACACTGAAGCTTTCTTT. This translates into CAIRAGTGDTEAFF.

This clone showed up just once. This chain uses TRBV6-5 with TRBJ1-4; tentatively, D is TRBD1 (6 bases). This CDR3 contains 14 residues. Germline V lookup: CDR1 MNHEY, CDR2 SVGAGI. Trimming stripped 5 bases from V and 6 bases from J, with 13 bases between. The CDR3 nucleotides read TGTGCCAGCAGTCCCGGGACATTCGATGAAAAACTGTTTTTT. Translation gives CASSPGTFDEKLFF.

This sequence joins TRBV4-3 and TRBJ2-7, with unresolved D. The CDR3 is made up of 15 amino acids. The V gene's germline CDR1 is LGHNA and CDR2 YSLEER. V lost 0 bases, J lost 3 bases, and 12 bases lay in between. CDR3 DNA: TGCGCCAGCAGCCAAGATAGGCAAAGTATCTACGAGCAGTACTTC. It translates to CASSQDRQSIYEQYF.

J is TRBJ1-5 and V is TRBV2, with a tentative D call TRBD1 (6 bases). Germline CDR1 SNHLY, CDR2 FYNNEI. The CDR3 runs to 12 residues. V was clipped by 4 bases and J by 11 bases, with 12 bases between them. Here the CDR3 reads CASSGTVHSQHF. In nucleotides, the CDR3 is TGTGCCAGCAGTGGGACAGTTCATTCCCAGCATTTT.

About this clone itself: At one of its ends the junction is not consistent with the germline gene, which may arise from a read error. The rearrangement uses TRBV6-5 and TRBJ2-1, with D maybe TRBD2 (6 bases). This CDR3 spans 15 amino acids. CDR1 and CDR2 from the germline V gene are MNHEY and SVGAGI. The CDR3 region is CASSYSPEGSNEQFF. The CDR3 bases are TGTGCCAGCAGTTACTCCCCGGAGGGTTCCAATGAGCAATTCTTC.

V usage is TRBV19 and J usage is TRBJ2-1; 11 nucleotides align to TRBD2. CDR1 and CDR2 (germline): LNHDA, SQIVND (reference sequence). CDR3 length: 14 residues. Trimming at V came to 7 bases and at J to 9 bases, leaving 8 bases not matched to a gene. The CDR3 coding sequence is TGTGCCAGTACGAGACTAGCGGGGAACAGTGAGCAGTTCTTC. Protein: CASTRLAGNSEQFF.

The chain links TRBV5-8 to TRBJ2-1; TRBD1 agrees at 9 bases. The germline CDR1 and CDR2 sequences are SGHTS and YDEGEE. The CDR3 has 12 residues. V lost 4 bases, J lost 11 bases, and 4 bases stayed unmatched. This CDR3 is CASSQGQGKQFF. The DNA of the CDR3 is TGTGCCAGCAGCCAGGGACAGGGCAAGCAGTTCTTC.